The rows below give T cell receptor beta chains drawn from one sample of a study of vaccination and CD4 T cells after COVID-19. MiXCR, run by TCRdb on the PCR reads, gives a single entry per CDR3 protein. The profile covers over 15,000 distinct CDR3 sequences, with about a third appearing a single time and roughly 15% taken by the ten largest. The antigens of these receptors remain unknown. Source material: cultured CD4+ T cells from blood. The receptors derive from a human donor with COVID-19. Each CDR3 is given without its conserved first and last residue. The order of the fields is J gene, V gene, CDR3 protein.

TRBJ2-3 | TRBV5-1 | ASSSTPGADTQY
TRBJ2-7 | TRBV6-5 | ASSYSALPYEQY
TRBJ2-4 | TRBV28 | ASSFVLPSIQY
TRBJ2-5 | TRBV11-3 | ASSPPGWGTQY
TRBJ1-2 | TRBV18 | ASSPDGGPYGYT
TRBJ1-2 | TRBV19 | ASSNYRGGYT
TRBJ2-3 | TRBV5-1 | ASSLGTTPSTDTQY
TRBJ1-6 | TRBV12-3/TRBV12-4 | ASSRPGGRGNSPLH
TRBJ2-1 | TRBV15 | ATSPERAGAYNEQF
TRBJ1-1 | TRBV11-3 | ASSYPGGSNTEAF
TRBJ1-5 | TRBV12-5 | ASGPDRLNQPQH
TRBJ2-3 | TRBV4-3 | ASRDTVTDTQY
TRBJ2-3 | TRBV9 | ASSVSTSSTDTQY
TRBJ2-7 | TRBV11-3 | ASSKGASSSYEQY